The clone carrying this TCR beta chain was picked up many times. The data belong to a study of human T cells and chemical hapten exposure. The overall study: A 2 cm by 2 cm inner upper arm patch received 2% DPC for sensitization. From small differences in pooled library volume came most of the variation in per-sample TCR yields.

In TCRdb, the RACE reads were re-called with MiXCR into one record per CDR3 protein. The sample consists of about 57,000 distinct CDR3 sequences, 9% to 9.5% of them appearing once. The time point is: patch test 1, 2 weeks after DPC sensitization. Described treatment: therapeutic diphenylcyclopropenone sensitization with weekly scalp DPC. Total RNA was isolated from whole blood that had not been fractionated. The sequences come from whole blood, collected in connection with sensitization to the hapten diphenylcyclopropenone (DPC). The clonotype comes from a woman aged 40 to 50 with alopecia areata. Some clones in this sample may be carry-over from other donors' samples.

This CDR3 reads CASSLGSGGPPGYTF. DNA of the CDR3: TGTGCCAGCAGCTTGGGGTCGGGGGGCCCTCCAGGCTACACCTTC. The J gene is TRBJ1-2, the V gene TRBV5-4, with D possibly matching TRBD1 (6 bases). CDR1 and CDR2 from the germline V gene are SGHNT and YYREEE (reference sequence). Trimming removed 0 bases from V and 8 bases from J, with 17 bases in between. The CDR3 runs 15 residues.